These 18 T cell receptor beta chains originate from one sample sequenced in a study of blood T cell repertoires in COVID-19. The table came from immunoSEQ multiplex PCR; TCRdb's copy has only in-frame clones and leaves some out. The sample contains around 700,000 clones, 85% to 90% of which appear only once. Sequenced: peripheral blood. The receptors come from a woman aged 18-29 years with acute or convalescent COVID-19.

This clone was counted once. This chain joins TRBV15 and TRBJ2-7, with 9 bases lining up with TRBD2. Germline V lookup: CDR1 LNHNV, CDR2 YYDKDF (reference sequence). V lost 3 bases to trimming and J lost 0 bases; unmatched junction nucleotides: 3. The CDR3 contains 15 residues. This chain's CDR3 is CATSRVAGDSYEQYF. As DNA, the CDR3 is TGTGCCACCAGCAGGGTAGCGGGGGACTCCTACGAGCAGTACTTC.

The V gene is TRBV28, the J gene TRBJ1-6, with 9 bases that match TRBD1. CDR1 is MDHEN, CDR2 SYDVKM, per germline. The CDR3 sequence is 15 residues long. V lost 6 bases and J lost 6; bases outside the gene matches: 6. The DNA for the CDR3 is TGTGCCAGCAGGGACAGGGGACGGGGTAATTCACCCCTCCACTTT. This encodes CASRDRGRGNSPLHF.

The chain combines TRBV5-4 with TRBJ1-3, with 8 nucleotides matching TRBD1. CDR1 is SGHNT and CDR2 is YYREEE in the germline V gene (reference sequence). This CDR3 is 16 amino acids long. V lost 6 bases, J lost 2 bases, and 10 bases stayed unmatched. CDR3: CASKPQGALPGNTIYF. The CDR3 DNA reads as TGTGCCAGCAAACCTCAGGGGGCGCTCCCTGGAAACACCATATATTTT.

Turning to this clone: The same CDR3 can be traced to other DNA sequences in this sample. The chain joins TRBV29-1 to TRBJ2-7; TRBD1 is a possible D gene (6 bases). Germline lookup yields CDR1 SQVTM and CDR2 ANQGSEA. The V gene lost 4 bases and the J gene lost 2 bases, with 6 bases spanning the gap. CDR3 length: 11 residues. CDR3: CSVGQAYEQYF. The CDR3 DNA reads TGCAGCGTTGGACAGGCCTACGAGCAGTACTTC.

Concerning this clone itself: This same CDR3 is encoded by further DNA sequences in the sample. This rearrangement joins TRBV4-3 to TRBJ2-7; 9 bases match TRBD2. Germline CDR1 reads LGHNA; CDR2 reads YSLEER. The CDR3 extends over 15 amino acids. V lost 1 base and J lost 1; bases outside the gene matches: 2. In DNA form, the CDR3 reads TGCGCCAGCAGCCAAGGAGCGGGGGGATCCTACGAGCAGTACTTC. Amino acid sequence: CASSQGAGGSYEQYF.

CDR3 coding DNA: TGTGCCAGCAGTGAATGGGGGGACTCTGGAAACACCATATATTTT. Amino acid sequence: CASSEWGDSGNTIYF. V gene TRBV2 combines with J gene TRBJ1-3; weak D call: TRBD1 (5 bases). V was shortened by 2 bases and J by 0 bases, with 8 bases between the two germline ends. The CDR3 extends over 15 amino acids. CDR1 and CDR2 (germline): SNHLY, FYNNEI.

The V gene is TRBV30, the J gene TRBJ2-7, with D uncertain. The ends were cut back, 2 bases at V and 5 bases at J, with 13 bases in the middle. This CDR3 is 13 amino acids long. In germline, CDR1 is GTSNPN, CDR2 SVGIG (reference sequence). The CDR3 coding sequence is TGTGCCTGGAGTACCCGGGTTTGGGACGAGCAGTACTTC. Protein product: CAWSTRVWDEQYF.

CDR3 DNA sequence: TGTGCCAGCAGTCCCGCGACAGGGGGCTCCTATGGCTACACCTTC. The encoded protein is CASSPATGGSYGYTF. V gene TRBV6-5 combines with J gene TRBJ1-2; 10 bases align to TRBD1. CDR3 size: 15 residues. With 5 bases clipped from V and 4 bases from J, the junction kept 7 bases outside the gene matches. Germline V lookup: CDR1 MNHEY, CDR2 SVGAGI.

This rearrangement joins TRBV6-5 to TRBJ1-1; 12 bases align to TRBD1. The CDR3 runs to 15 residues. With 4 bases clipped from V and 10 bases from J, the junction kept 10 bases outside the gene matches. Germline values: CDR1 MNHEY, CDR2 SVGAGI. CDR3 region: CASSSRDRGQSVAFF. For the CDR3, the DNA is TGTGCCAGCAGTTCGCGGGACAGGGGGCAGTCGGTAGCTTTCTTT.

The V gene is TRBV5-1, the J gene TRBJ1-1, with TRBD1 identical over 7 bases. CDR1 is SGHRS, CDR2 YFSETQ, per germline. The J segment lost 1 base and the V segment lost 6 bases, leaving 9 bases of the junction unmatched. CDR3 length: 15 amino acids. The CDR3 sequence: CASKSGQAPNTEAFF. For the CDR3, the DNA is TGCGCCAGCAAATCAGGACAGGCCCCGAACACTGAAGCTTTCTTT.

The chain is built from TRBV7-2 and TRBJ1-1, with D possibly matching TRBD1 (5 bases). CDR1 and CDR2 (germline): SGHTA, FQGNSA. The germline V and J ends were trimmed by 7 bases and 7 bases, with 19 bases remaining between them. The CDR3 is 14 residues long. The CDR3 protein is CASNLDSLQVEAFF. In DNA, the CDR3 is TGTGCCAGCAACCTAGACAGTCTCCAGGTTGAAGCTTTCTTT. The whole variable domain, remainder taken from reference TRBV7-2 and TRBJ1-1, is GAGVSQSPSNKVTEKGKDVELRCDPISGHTALYWYRQSLGQGLEFLIYFQGNSAPDKSGLPSDRFSAERTGGSVSTLTIQRTQQEDSAVYLCASNLDSLQVEAFFGQGTRLTVV.

This sequence joins TRBV4-1 and TRBJ2-7; 9 positions match TRBD2. The V segment lost 2 bases and the J segment 0 bases; nucleotides outside the gene matches: 2. The CDR3 is 15 amino acids. Germline lookup yields CDR1 MGHRA and CDR2 YSYEKL. The DNA of the CDR3 is TGCGCCAGCAGCCAAAGACTAGCGGCCTCCTACGAGCAGTACTTC. Its translation: CASSQRLAASYEQYF.

The DNA of the CDR3 is TGTGCCAGTAAAGGGAGTTATAATAATTCACCCCTCCACTTT. Encoded protein: CASKGSYNNSPLHF. J is TRBJ1-6 and V is TRBV19; D gene ambiguous. Germline CDR1 and CDR2: LNHDA and SQIVND (reference sequence). Trimming cost V 7 bases and J 5 bases, with 12 bases left between them. The CDR3 is 14 amino acids.

This chain links TRBV9 with TRBJ2-5, with TRBD2 as a possible D gene (5 bases). Trimming cost V 2 bases and J 5 bases, with 10 bases left between them. Germline CDR1 is SGDLS and CDR2 is YYNGEE. The CDR3 extends over 13 amino acids. The DNA for the CDR3 is TGTGCCAGCAGCGTCCTCGCGGGTGAGACCCAGTACTTC. Encoded protein: CASSVLAGETQYF.

The chain combines TRBV27 with TRBJ2-2; 14 bases match TRBD2. This CDR3 region has 18 residues. Unmatched junction bases numbered 15, after V lost 8 bases and J lost 7 bases. Per the germline V gene, CDR1 is MNHEY and CDR2 is SMNVEV (reference sequence). In DNA, the CDR3 is TGTGCCAGCGTTCCGAGCAGACTAGCGGGGGGGCTGGTCGGGGAGCTGTTTTTT. Its translation is CASVPSRLAGGLVGELFF.

The rearrangement joins TRBV6-2 or TRBV6-3 to TRBJ2-7, with D perhaps assigned TRBD1 or TRBD2 (5 bases each). Trimming left V 6 bases short and J 4 bases short, with 7 bases between. CDR3 length: 11 amino acids. In germline, CDR1 is MNHEY, CDR2 SVGEGT. The CDR3 reads CASSREYEQYF. CDR3 nucleotide sequence: TGTGCCAGCAGCAGGGAGTACGAGCAGTACTTC.

The chain is built from TRBV4-3 and TRBJ2-3; 10 positions agree with TRBD1. This CDR3 has 15 residues. V was clipped by 4 bases and J by 6 bases; unmatched bases: 7. The germline V gene has CDR1 LGHNA and CDR2 YSLEER. CDR3 nucleotides: TGCGCCAGCAGCCGGGGGGACAGGGGTCCGGATACGCAGTATTTT. Its protein is CASSRGDRGPDTQYF.

The genes are TRBV13 and TRBJ2-3; tentatively, D is TRBD1 (6 bases). V shed 3 bases and J shed 0 bases, with 13 bases lying between them. The germline V gene encodes CDR1 PRHDT and CDR2 FYEKMQ (reference sequence). The CDR3 contains 16 residues. CDR3 sequence reads: CASSFGGRDSTDTQYF. CDR3 in DNA: TGTGCCAGCAGCTTTGGGGGCAGGGATAGCACAGATACGCAGTATTTT.